This note documents a single TCR beta chain sequence. There is no known antigen for this receptor. No much larger clonotype is one base removed from it; base qualities were not supplied. Patients with autoimmune disease history or receiving systemic immunosuppression were excluded from the trial. Peripheral blood for TCR sequencing was collected from all dose cohorts at baseline, on cycle 4 day 1, and on cycle 7 day 1. The samples were drawn from a first-in-human, open-label, multicenter phase I dose-escalation trial of ivuxolimab. Adults with locally advanced or metastatic melanoma, renal cell, hepatocellular, or head and neck squamous cell carcinoma were enrolled in the trial. Before TCR sequencing, CD4+ and CD8+ T cells were separately sorted from peripheral blood. For sequencing of the TCRbeta CDR3 region, genomic DNA was extracted from the sorted cells. TCRbeta CDR3 regions were sequenced using the immunoSEQ Assay. The table comes from immuneACCESS by way of TCRdb, which keeps in-frame sequences with V and J called. Part of the clones is missing from these tables; in studies checked, under half for an unresolved V gene and the rest for unknown reasons. For this sample the table gives more than 9,000 clones, of which approximately 69% were detected only once. Of the sample, around 35% falls within the top ten clones.

Reading from cysteine to phenylalanine, the CDR3 counts 15 amino acids. This entry keeps only the CDR3 DNA: 45 bases, framed from base 1. V gives up 5 bases and J gives up 0 bases, and the segment between their germline ends measures 11 bases. CDR1 and CDR2 (SGHTA, FQGTGA) derive from the germline V gene. This sample stems from a study of OX40 agonist ivuxolimab in advanced cancers. For the wider study: Ivuxolimab, which targeted the costimulatory receptor OX40 (CD134), was an agonistic, fully human IgG2 monoclonal antibody. Intravenous ivuxolimab was administered to patients every 2 weeks at six dose levels: 0.01, 0.1, 0.3, 1.5, 3 and 10 mg/kg. Of the roughly 52 dose-escalation patients, hepatocellular carcinoma was present in around 20, melanoma in approximately 15, renal cell carcinoma in 9 and head and neck cancer in 9. A male proportion of approximately 83% and a mean age of approximately 62 years, ranging from about 23 to 90, were recorded for the dose-escalation cohort. Prior anti-PD-1, anti-PD-L1 or anti-CTLA-4 therapy was permitted, and approximately 40% of dose-escalation patients had received checkpoint inhibitors. Partial responses occurred in three dose-escalation patients: two with cutaneous melanoma and one with hepatocellular carcinoma. The purpose of peripheral TCRbeta sequencing was to test whether ivuxolimab changed TCR sequence diversity and led to clonal T-cell expansion. The paper reports the monotherapy dose-escalation portion (N ≈ 52 patients) of the phase I ivuxolimab trial.

What the research found in general, with its limitations: In partial responders in the 0.1-3.0 mg/kg groups, normalized peripheral clonal expansion was found to be among the lowest, especially among CD8+ T cells. At doses of 0.1 to 3.0 mg/kg, clonal expansion of both CD4+ and CD8+ blood T cells was observed from baseline to week 6. Low levels of normalized T-cell clonal expansion were also seen in some patients who did not respond. After ivuxolimab, more expanded clones were found on average in CD8+ T cells than in CD4+ T cells. The antigen specificity of the clonally expanded peripheral T cells was not determined.

Recombination linked TRBV7-3 to TRBJ2-1; the D gene remains uncertain. Source: CD4+ or CD8+ T cells sorted from blood, taken in a trial of the OX40 agonist ivuxolimab. This TCR came from an adult with an advanced solid tumor such as melanoma, head and neck, liver or kidney cancer. The CDR3 region reads CASSPLSSSYNEQFF. The sequence in DNA is TGTGCCAGCAGCCCCCTCTCGAGCTCCTACAATGAGCAGTTCTTC.